The clone carrying this TCR beta chain was counted ten times or more. Antigen: not known. It was uncontrolled infection, other autoimmune disease, pregnancy or lactation that excluded patients. Diagnostic assessment was based on clinical symptoms, serum thyroxine and TRAb, thyroid ultrasound and orbital computed tomography. RNA transcripts provided the source from which TCR beta CDR3 regions were amplified. First-round RT-PCR targeting the TCR CDR3 was performed with the HTBI primer set. TCRdb used MiXCR to reprocess the multiplex PCR reads, holding one entry per CDR3 protein. The repertoire includes about 540,000 distinct CDR3 sequences, roughly 46% of them detected once, and around 7.7% sits in the top ten. Germline V gene sequence: CDR1 SNHLY, CDR2 FYNNEI. The CDR3 is made up of 15 amino acids. Trimming left V 6 bases short and J 2 bases short, with 16 bases between. This entry is derived from a study of T cells in Graves' hyperthyroidism and ophthalmopathy. Study conclusions and caveats: Expanded thyroid clonotypes (above 0.001) were mostly also found in blood.

This sequence was found in a woman aged 18-29 years with Graves' hyperthyroidism. The chain carries TRBV2 and TRBJ2-5, with a weak D call TRBD2 (6 bases). Material for sequencing was peripheral blood or thyroid tissue (not recorded which). CDR3 protein: CASRKWRDAQETQYF. In DNA, the CDR3 is TGTGCCAGCAGGAAATGGAGGGACGCTCAAGAGACCCAGTACTTC.